The 22 T cell receptor beta chains given below trace back to one sample, sequenced in a study of cytomegalovirus exposure and HLA in healthy donors (TCRdb year 2017). The library was generated by the immunoSEQ multiplex PCR assay. For the multiplex PCR, a mixture combining 60 forward primers for TCR Vbeta segments and 13 reverse primers for TCR Jbeta segments was used. This immuneACCESS table, as held by TCRdb, lists in-frame sequences with V and J called but not all clones. Of the missing ones, under half trace to an unresolved V gene in checked studies; the others have no known cause. The sample table holds around 150,000 clones, of which 79% were seen once. About 6.5% of the sample belongs to the ten largest clones. Specimen: PBMCs. These receptor sequences come from a man in his forties in good health and CMV-seropositive.

This chain connects TRBV7-9 to TRBJ1-1, with 10 bases that match TRBD1. Germline V gives CDR1 SEHNR, CDR2 FQNEAQ (reference sequence). With 4 bases clipped from V and 0 bases from J, the junction kept 5 bases outside the gene matches. This CDR3 spans 16 amino acids. The CDR3 loop reads CASSSDRGSVNTEAFF. CDR3 in DNA: TGTGCCAGCAGCTCGGACAGGGGGAGCGTGAACACTGAAGCTTTCTTT.

CDR3 loop: CASSGNRDFSYEQYF. CDR3 DNA: TGTGCCAGCAGTGGGAACAGGGATTTCTCCTACGAGCAGTACTTC. The chain couples TRBV25-1 to TRBJ2-7, with a possible D match to TRBD1 (6 bases). The CDR3 spans 15 residues. Trimming pared 4 bases from V and 0 bases from J, leaving 13 bases between. Germline lookup yields CDR1 MGHDK and CDR2 SYGVNS.

The chain recombines TRBV6-6 with TRBJ1-1; 8 bases match TRBD1. Germline lookup yields CDR1 MNHNY and CDR2 SVGAGI (reference sequence). Losses at the gene ends were 0 bases for V and 8 bases for J; bases not matched to a gene: 11. This CDR3 region has 16 residues. The CDR3 DNA reads as TGTGCCAGCAGTTACTCAGGTCCCGGGACAGGCCCGGAAGCTTTCTTT. The encoded protein is CASSYSGPGTGPEAFF.

The rearrangement links TRBV13 to TRBJ2-1, with 10 bases fitting TRBD2. CDR3 length equals 16 residues. Germline CDR1 is PRHDT and CDR2 is FYEKMQ (reference sequence). The ends lost 2 bases at V and 6 bases at J; junction bases unmatched: 7. CDR3 in amino acids: CASSLLSGRETNEQFF. The CDR3 coding sequence is TGTGCCAGCAGCTTACTCAGCGGGAGGGAAACCAATGAGCAGTTCTTC.

The V call is TRBV30, the J call TRBJ1-5, with D possibly matching TRBD1 (6 bases). This CDR3 contains 13 residues. The germline CDR1 and CDR2 sequences are GTSNPN and SVGIG (reference sequence). The V and J ends lost 3 bases and 3 bases respectively, with 9 bases between them. For the CDR3, the DNA is TGTGCCTGGAGCCCAGGGGCCAATCAGCCCCAGCATTTT. Translated: CAWSPGANQPQHF. The entire variable domain, with the rest obtained from reference TRBV30 and TRBJ1-5, is as follows: SQTIHQWPATLVQPVGSPLSLECTVEGTSNPNLYWYRQAAGRGLQLLFYSVGIGQISSEVPQNLSASRPQDRQFILSSKKLLLSDSGFYLCAWSPGANQPQHFGDGTRLSIL.

The gene calls are TRBV4-2 and TRBJ2-2; the D is unclear. The CDR3 extends over 15 amino acids. CDR1 and CDR2 from the germline V gene are LGHNA and YNFKEQ. V lost 2 bases and J lost 2, with 9 bases in between. The CDR3 here is CASSQRSRNTGELFF. The CDR3, as DNA: TGTGCCAGCAGCCAAAGAAGTAGAAACACCGGGGAGCTGTTTTTT.

This clone was picked up one time. V gene TRBV6-1 combines with J gene TRBJ2-1; 11 bases match TRBD2. J gave up 10 bases and V 5 bases, and 7 bases lay outside the gene matches. This CDR3 contains 14 residues. CDR1 and CDR2 from the germline V gene are MNHNS and SASEGT. This CDR3 reads CASSSLAGVGEQFF. CDR3 coding DNA: TGTGCCAGCAGTTCACTAGCGGGAGTTGGCGAGCAGTTCTTC.

V usage is TRBV9 and J usage is TRBJ2-1; 8 nucleotides line up with TRBD2. The V and J ends lost 4 bases and 0 bases, in that order; junction bases with no gene match: 6. The CDR3 sequence is 16 residues long. From germline, CDR1 is SGDLS and CDR2 YYNGEE. The CDR3 sequence: CASSSLAGRSYNEQFF. CDR3 coding DNA: TGTGCCAGCAGCTCCTTAGCGGGACGCTCCTACAATGAGCAGTTCTTC.

The CDR3 nucleotides read TGTGCCAGCAGCTTGGTAGGACAGGGATTTGTTGGCTACACCTTC. This sequence encodes CASSLVGQGFVGYTF. The rearrangement uses TRBV5-4 and TRBJ1-2, with 8 bases fitting TRBD1. The CDR3 is made up of 15 amino acids. The J segment lost 7 bases and the V segment lost 0 bases, leaving 8 bases of the junction unmatched. Germline V gives CDR1 SGHNT, CDR2 YYREEE (reference sequence).

This clone was recorded only once. J is TRBJ2-2 and V is TRBV28; 8 bases line up with TRBD2. V lost 6 bases to trimming and J lost 8 bases; unmatched junction nucleotides: 11. Germline V gene lookup returns CDR1 MDHEN and CDR2 SYDVKM. The CDR3 runs 15 residues. This chain's CDR3 is CASRIPAGDAGELFF. The DNA for the CDR3 is TGTGCCAGCAGAATCCCAGCGGGAGATGCGGGGGAGCTGTTTTTT.

The chain recombines TRBV19 with TRBJ2-7; D might be TRBD1 (6 bases). Trimming took 6 bases from V and 2 from J, leaving 11 bases between them. This CDR3 has 13 residues. From germline, CDR1 is LNHDA and CDR2 SQIVND (reference sequence). The CDR3 loop is CASRGWDTYEQYF. CDR3 nucleotide sequence: TGTGCCAGTAGAGGGTGGGACACCTACGAGCAGTACTTC.

The chain has TRBV10-3 and TRBJ1-3, with D possibly matching TRBD1 (5 bases). Germline CDR1 and CDR2: ENHRY and SYGVKD. V was trimmed by 10 bases and J by 0 bases, leaving 16 bases between them. This CDR3 contains 15 residues. The CDR3 coding sequence is TGTGCCACCTTATTGGACACGGACTCTGGAAACACCATATATTTT. Its translation is CATLLDTDSGNTIYF.

The V gene is TRBV6-6, the J gene TRBJ1-2; D may be TRBD1 (5 bases). The CDR3 totals 14 residues. CDR1 is MNHNY and CDR2 is SVGAGI in the germline V gene (reference sequence). Trimming pared 6 bases from V and 5 bases from J, leaving 16 bases between. The CDR3 DNA sequence: TGTGCCAGCAGGCCGGGGGACGGCTATTATGGCTACACCTTC. Protein sequence: CASRPGDGYYGYTF.

J is TRBJ2-2 and V is TRBV7-9, with D maybe TRBD2 (5 bases). This CDR3 contains 15 residues. Trimming cost V 7 bases and J 5 bases, with 17 bases left between them. In germline, CDR1 is SEHNR, CDR2 FQNEAQ (reference sequence). The CDR3 DNA is TGTGCCAGCAAACCGTTAGGACTCCCGACCGGGGAGCTGTTTTTT. It codes for CASKPLGLPTGELFF.

This sequence joins TRBV28 and TRBJ1-6, with 7 bases lining up with TRBD1. Germline V gene data show CDR1 as MDHEN and CDR2 as SYDVKM. This CDR3 contains 15 residues. The V gene end was trimmed by 3 bases and the J gene end by 6 bases; junction bases not matched to a gene: 5. As DNA, the CDR3 is TGTGCCAGCAGTTTCTCCCCAGGGGGTAATTCACCCCTCCACTTT. Translation: CASSFSPGGNSPLHF.

This clone was counted a few times. V usage is TRBV11-3 and J usage is TRBJ2-1; 9 nucleotides line up with TRBD1. Germline V gene lookup returns CDR1 SGHNT and CDR2 YENEEA. The CDR3 is 14 amino acids. V was clipped by 5 bases and J by 6 bases; unmatched bases: 5. In DNA, the CDR3 is TGTGCCAGCAGCCCGGGACAGGGAATCAATGAGCAGTTCTTC. It encodes CASSPGQGINEQFF.

This clone has more than one count but fewer than ten. For the CDR3, the DNA is TGTGCCAGCAGTGGCAGGGGGATTTCCTACGAGCAGTACTTC. The encoded protein is CASSGRGISYEQYF. This chain uses TRBV5-5 with TRBJ2-7, with 7 bases lining up with TRBD1. From germline, CDR1 is SGHKS and CDR2 YYEKEE (reference sequence). V shed 5 bases, J shed 1 base, and the junction held 6 bases outside the gene matches. This CDR3 comprises 14 residues.

In its sample, this clone was seen once. The DNA for the CDR3 is TGTGCCAGCAGCTTGTTAATGGGCTCGCCTGAGCAGTTCTTC. The encoded protein is CASSLLMGSPEQFF. This chain connects TRBV5-6 to TRBJ2-1; D ambiguous. CDR1 and CDR2 (germline): SGHDT, YYEEEE. CDR3 length: 14 amino acids. The V gene lost 1 base and the J gene lost 9 bases, with 14 bases spanning the gap.

This chain connects TRBV20-1 to TRBJ2-1, with D uncertain. Trimming cost V 4 bases and J 4 bases, with 5 bases left between them. Germline lookup yields CDR1 DFQATT and CDR2 SNEGSKA (reference sequence). This CDR3 spans 11 amino acids. The CDR3 sequence is CSATTYNEQFF. The CDR3 nucleotides are TGCAGTGCTACCACTTACAATGAGCAGTTCTTC.

In its sample, this clone was seen once. The rearrangement links TRBV18 to TRBJ1-4, with TRBD1 matching 12 bases. V shed 6 bases, J shed 5 bases, and the junction held 1 base outside the gene matches. The V gene's germline CDR1 is KGHSH and CDR2 LQKENI. This CDR3 region has 14 residues. CDR3 amino acids: CASSGQGANEKLFF. The CDR3 DNA reads as TGTGCCAGCTCGGGACAGGGGGCAAATGAAAAACTGTTTTTT.

The chain links TRBV7-9 to TRBJ2-7; the match to TRBD1 covers 7 bases. Germline V gives CDR1 SEHNR, CDR2 FQNEAQ (reference sequence). Losses at the gene ends were 5 bases for V and 4 bases for J; bases not matched to a gene: 11. The CDR3 length is 15 residues. CDR3 bases: TGTGCCAGCAGCAGCCCGGGACAGAATTTTTACGAGCAGTACTTC. It specifies CASSSPGQNFYEQYF.

This clone showed up just a few times. The CDR3 nucleotides are TGTGCCAGCATTGGGGCAGGGGATCACTATGGCTACACCTTC. Protein product: CASIGAGDHYGYTF. The J gene is TRBJ1-2, the V gene TRBV6-1, with D maybe TRBD1 (6 bases). Per germline, CDR1 MNHNS and CDR2 SASEGT. This CDR3 spans 14 amino acids. Trimming stripped 7 bases from V and 3 bases from J, with 15 bases between.